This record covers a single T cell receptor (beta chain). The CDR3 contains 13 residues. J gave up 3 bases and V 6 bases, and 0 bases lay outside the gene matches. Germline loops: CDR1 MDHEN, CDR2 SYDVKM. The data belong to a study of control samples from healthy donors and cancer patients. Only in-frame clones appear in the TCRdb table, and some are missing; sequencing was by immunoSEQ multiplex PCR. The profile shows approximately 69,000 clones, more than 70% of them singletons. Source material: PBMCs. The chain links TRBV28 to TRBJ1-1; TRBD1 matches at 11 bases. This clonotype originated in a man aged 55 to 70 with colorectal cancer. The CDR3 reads CASRGQGDTEAFF. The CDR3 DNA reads TGTGCCAGCAGGGGACAGGGGGACACTGAAGCTTTCTTT. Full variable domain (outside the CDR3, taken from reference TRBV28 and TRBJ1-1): DVKVTQSSRYLVKRTGEKVFLECVQDMDHENMFWYRQDPGLGLRLIYFSYDVKMKEKGDIPEGYSVSREKKERFSLILESASTNQTSMYLCASRGQGDTEAFFGQGTRLTVV.